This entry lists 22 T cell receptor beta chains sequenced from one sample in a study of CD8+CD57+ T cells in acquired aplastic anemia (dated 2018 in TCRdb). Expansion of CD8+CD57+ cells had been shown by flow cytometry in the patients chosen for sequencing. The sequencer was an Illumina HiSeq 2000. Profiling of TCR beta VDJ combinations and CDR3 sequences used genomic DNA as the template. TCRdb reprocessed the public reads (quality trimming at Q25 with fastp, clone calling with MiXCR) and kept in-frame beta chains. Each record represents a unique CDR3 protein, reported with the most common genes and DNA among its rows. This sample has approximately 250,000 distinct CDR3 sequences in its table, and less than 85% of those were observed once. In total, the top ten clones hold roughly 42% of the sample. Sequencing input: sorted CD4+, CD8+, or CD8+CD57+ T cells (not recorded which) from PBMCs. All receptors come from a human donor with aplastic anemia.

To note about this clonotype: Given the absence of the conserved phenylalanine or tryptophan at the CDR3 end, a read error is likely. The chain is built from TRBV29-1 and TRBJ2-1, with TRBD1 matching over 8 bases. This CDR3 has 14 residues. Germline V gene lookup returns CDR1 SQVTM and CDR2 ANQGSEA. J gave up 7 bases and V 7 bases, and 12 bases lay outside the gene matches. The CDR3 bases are TGCAGCGCCCTAGGACAGGGAGGTAGGAATGAGCAGTTCCTC. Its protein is CSALGQGGRNEQFL.

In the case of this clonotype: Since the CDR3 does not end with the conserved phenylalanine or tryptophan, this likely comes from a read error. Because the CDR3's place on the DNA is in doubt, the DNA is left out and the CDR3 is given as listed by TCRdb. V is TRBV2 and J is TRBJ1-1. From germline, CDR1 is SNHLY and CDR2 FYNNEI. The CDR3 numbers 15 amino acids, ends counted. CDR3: CASGGVGTDTPYVFS.

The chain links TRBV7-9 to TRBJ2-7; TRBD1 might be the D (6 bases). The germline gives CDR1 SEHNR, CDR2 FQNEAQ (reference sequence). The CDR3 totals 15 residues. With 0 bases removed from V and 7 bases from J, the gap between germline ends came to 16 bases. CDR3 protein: CASSLASTAGEEQYF. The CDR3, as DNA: TGTGCCAGCAGCTTAGCCTCGACCGCAGGGGAAGAGCAGTACTTC. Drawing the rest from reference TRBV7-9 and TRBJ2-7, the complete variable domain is DTGVSQNPRHKITKRGQNVTFRCDPISEHNRLYWYRQTLGQGPEFLTYFQNEAQLEKSRLLSDRFSAERPKGSFSTLEIQRTEQGDSAMYLCASSLASTAGEEQYFGPGTRLTVT.

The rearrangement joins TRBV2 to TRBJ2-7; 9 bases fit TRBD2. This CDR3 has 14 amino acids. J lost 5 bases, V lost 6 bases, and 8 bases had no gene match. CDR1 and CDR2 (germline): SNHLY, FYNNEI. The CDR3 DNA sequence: TGTGCCAGCAGGAATAGCGGGAGTACCCACGAGCAGTACTTC. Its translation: CASRNSGSTHEQYF. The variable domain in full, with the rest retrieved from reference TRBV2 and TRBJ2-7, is EPEVTQTPSHQVTQMGQEVILRCVPISNHLYFYWYRQILGQKVEFLVSFYNNEISEKSEIFDDQFSVERPDGSNFTLKIRSTKLEDSAMYFCASRNSGSTHEQYFGPGTRLTVT.

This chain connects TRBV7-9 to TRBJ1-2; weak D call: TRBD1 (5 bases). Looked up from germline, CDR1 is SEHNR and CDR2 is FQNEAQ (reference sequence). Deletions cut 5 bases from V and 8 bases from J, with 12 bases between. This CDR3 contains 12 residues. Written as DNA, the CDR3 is TGTGCCAGCAGCCAGCAGGGAATCGGCTACACCTTC. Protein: CASSQQGIGYTF.

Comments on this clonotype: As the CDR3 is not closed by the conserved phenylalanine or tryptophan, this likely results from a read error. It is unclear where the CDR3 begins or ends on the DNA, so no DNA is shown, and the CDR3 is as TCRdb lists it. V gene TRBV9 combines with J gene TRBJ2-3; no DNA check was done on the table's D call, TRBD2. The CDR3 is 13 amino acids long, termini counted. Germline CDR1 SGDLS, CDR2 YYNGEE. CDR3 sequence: CASSERGTNSPLL.

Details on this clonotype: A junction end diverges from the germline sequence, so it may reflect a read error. The CDR3 loop reads CASSKEGSFYEQYF. The CDR3 region has the DNA TGTGCCAGTAGTAAAGAGGGATCTTTCTACGAGCAGTACTTT. The chain couples TRBV7-3 to TRBJ2-3; D might be TRBD2 (5 bases). Germline assignment: CDR1 SGHTA and CDR2 FQGTGA. This CDR3 is 14 amino acids long.

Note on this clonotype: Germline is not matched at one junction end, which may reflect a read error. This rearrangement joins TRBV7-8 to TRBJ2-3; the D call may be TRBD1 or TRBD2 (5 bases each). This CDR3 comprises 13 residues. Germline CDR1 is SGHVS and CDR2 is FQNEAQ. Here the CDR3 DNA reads TGTGCCAGCGGGGACGCGGGCAGAGCCGCGACGCATTTT. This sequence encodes CASGDAGRAATHF.

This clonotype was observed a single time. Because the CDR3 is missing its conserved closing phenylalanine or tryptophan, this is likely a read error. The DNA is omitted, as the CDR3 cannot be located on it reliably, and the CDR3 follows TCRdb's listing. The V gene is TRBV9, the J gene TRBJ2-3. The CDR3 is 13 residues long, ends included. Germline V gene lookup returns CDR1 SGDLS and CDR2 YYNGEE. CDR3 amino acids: CASSDGGADTQYL.

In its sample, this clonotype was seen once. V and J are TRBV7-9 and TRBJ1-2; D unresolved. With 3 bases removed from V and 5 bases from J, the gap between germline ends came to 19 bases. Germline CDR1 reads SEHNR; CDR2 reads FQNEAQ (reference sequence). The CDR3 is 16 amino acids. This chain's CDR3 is CASSFDGAAGHYGYTF. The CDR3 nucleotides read TGTGCCAGCAGCTTCGACGGCGCCGCGGGCCATTATGGCTACACCTTC.

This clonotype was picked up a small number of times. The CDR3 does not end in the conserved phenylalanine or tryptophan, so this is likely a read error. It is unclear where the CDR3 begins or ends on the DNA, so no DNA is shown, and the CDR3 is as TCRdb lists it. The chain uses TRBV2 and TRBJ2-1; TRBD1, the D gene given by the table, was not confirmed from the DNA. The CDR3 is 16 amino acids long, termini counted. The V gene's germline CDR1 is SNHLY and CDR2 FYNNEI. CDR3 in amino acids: CASGDGGTNTQYFHPV.

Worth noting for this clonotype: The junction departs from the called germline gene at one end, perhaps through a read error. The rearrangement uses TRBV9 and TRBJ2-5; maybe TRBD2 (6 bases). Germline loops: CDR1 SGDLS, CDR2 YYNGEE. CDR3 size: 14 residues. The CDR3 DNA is TGTGCCACCAGCGGAGGGTGCGAGCCACAGTCCCTGTACTTC. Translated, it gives CATSGGCEPQSLYF.

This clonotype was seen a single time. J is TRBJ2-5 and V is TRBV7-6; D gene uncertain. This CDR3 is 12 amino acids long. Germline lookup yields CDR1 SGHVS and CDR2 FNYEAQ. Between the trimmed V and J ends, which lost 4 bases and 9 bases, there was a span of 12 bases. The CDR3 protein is CASSSQLWAQYF. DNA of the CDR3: TGTGCCAGCAGCTCTCAGCTTTGGGCCCAGTACTTC.

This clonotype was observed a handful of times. The CDR3 protein is CASSERGGRETQYF. As DNA, the CDR3 is TGTGCCAGTAGTGAGCGGGGGGGCCGAGAGACCCAGTACTTC. This rearrangement joins TRBV19 to TRBJ2-5, with 10 bases identical to TRBD2. Germline assignment: CDR1 LNHDA and CDR2 SQIVND (reference sequence). The CDR3 covers 14 residues. V shed 5 bases, J shed 4 bases, and the junction held 4 bases outside the gene matches. The full variable domain, with the rest looked up from reference TRBV19 and TRBJ2-5, is DGGITQSPKYLFRKEGQNVTLSCEQNLNHDAMYWYRQDPGQGLRLIYYSQIVNDFQKGDIAEGYSVSREKKESFPLTVTSAQKNPTAFYLCASSERGGRETQYFGPGTRLLVL.

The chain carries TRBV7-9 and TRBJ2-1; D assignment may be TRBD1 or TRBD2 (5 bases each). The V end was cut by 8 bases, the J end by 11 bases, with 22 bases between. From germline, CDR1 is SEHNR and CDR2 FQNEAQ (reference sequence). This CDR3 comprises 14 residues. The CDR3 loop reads CASGDGATDTQQFF. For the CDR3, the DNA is TGTGCCAGCGGGGACGGGGCCACGGATACGCAGCAGTTCTTC.

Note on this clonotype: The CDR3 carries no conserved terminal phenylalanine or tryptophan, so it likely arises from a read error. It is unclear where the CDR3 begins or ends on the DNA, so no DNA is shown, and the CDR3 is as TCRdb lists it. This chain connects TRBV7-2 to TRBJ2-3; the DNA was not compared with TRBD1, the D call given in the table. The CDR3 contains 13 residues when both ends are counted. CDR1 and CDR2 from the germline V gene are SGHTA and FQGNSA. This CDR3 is CASSSGGRGLDYC.

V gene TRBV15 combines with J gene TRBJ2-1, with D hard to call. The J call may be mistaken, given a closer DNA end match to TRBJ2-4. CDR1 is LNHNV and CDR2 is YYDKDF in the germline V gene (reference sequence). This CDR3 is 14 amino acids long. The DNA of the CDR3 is TGTGCCACCAGCAGGGGCTCCAGCCAAGAAAGTCAGTACTTC. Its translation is CATSRGSSQESQYF.

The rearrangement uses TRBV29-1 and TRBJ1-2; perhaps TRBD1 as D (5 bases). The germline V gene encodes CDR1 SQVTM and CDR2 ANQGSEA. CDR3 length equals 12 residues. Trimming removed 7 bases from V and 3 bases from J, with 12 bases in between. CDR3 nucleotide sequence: TGCAGCGCAGAGGCAGGGCACTATGGCTACACCTTC. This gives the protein CSAEAGHYGYTF.

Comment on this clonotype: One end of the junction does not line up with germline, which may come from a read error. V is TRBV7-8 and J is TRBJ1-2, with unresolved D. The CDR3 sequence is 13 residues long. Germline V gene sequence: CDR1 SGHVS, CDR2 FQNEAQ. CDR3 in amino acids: CASSLGVAGDTQF. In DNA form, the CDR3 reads TGCGCCAGCAGCTTAGGCGTAGCAGGCGACACGCAGTTT.

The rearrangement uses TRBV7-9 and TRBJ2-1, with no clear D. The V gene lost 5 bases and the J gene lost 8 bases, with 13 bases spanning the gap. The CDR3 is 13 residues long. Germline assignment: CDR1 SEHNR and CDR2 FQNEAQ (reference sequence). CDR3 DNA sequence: TGTGCCAGCAGCCCCCGCAGCGACCATGAGCAGTTCTTC. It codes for CASSPRSDHEQFF.

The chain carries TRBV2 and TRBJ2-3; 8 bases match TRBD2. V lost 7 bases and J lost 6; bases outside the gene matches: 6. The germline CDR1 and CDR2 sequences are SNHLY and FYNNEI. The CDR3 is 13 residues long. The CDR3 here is CASNGRAWDTQYF. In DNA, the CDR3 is TGTGCCAGCAACGGGAGGGCCTGGGATACGCAGTATTTT.

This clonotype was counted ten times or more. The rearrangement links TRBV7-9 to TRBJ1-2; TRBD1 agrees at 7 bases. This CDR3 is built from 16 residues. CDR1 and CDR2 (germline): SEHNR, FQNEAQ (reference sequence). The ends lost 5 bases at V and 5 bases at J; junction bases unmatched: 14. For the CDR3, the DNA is TGTGCCAGCAGCCCACCCACAGGGGTTCTACGGTATGGCTACACCTTC. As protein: CASSPPTGVLRYGYTF.